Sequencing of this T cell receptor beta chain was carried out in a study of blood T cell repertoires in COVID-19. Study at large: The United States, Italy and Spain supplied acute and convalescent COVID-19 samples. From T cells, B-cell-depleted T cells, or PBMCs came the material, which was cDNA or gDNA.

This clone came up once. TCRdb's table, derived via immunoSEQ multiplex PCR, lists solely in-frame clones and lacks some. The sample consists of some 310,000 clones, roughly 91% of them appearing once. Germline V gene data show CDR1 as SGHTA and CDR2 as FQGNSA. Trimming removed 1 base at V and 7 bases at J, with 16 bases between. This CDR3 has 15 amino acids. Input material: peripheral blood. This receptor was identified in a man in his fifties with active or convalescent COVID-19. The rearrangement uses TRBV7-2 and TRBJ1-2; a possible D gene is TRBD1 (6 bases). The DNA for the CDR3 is TGTGCCAGCAGCTTAGAAGTAGCAGGGGCCCTTGGCTACACCTTC. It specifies CASSLEVAGALGYTF. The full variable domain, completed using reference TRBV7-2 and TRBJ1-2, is GAGVSQSPSNKVTEKGKDVELRCDPISGHTALYWYRQSLGQGLEFLIYFQGNSAPDKSGLPSDRFSAERTGGSVSTLTIQRTQQEDSAVYLCASSLEVAGALGYTFGSGTRLTVV.